The 4 T cell receptor beta chains below were found in one sample sequenced in a study of T cells in Graves' hyperthyroidism and ophthalmopathy. The investigators amplified TCR beta CDR3 regions from RNA transcripts. First-round RT-PCR with HTBI primers amplified the TCR CDR3 region. TCRdb ran MiXCR on the multiplex PCR reads and lists one entry per CDR3 protein. The repertoire consists of 370,000 or so distinct CDR3 sequences, with 15% to 18% occurring once and the leading ten covering roughly 25%. Sequencing was performed on blood. The receptors shown here come from a woman aged 18-29 years with Graves' hyperthyroidism that later progressed to Graves' ophthalmopathy.

The table lists this clonotype with many counts. This rearrangement joins TRBV18 to TRBJ1-5, with D possibly matching TRBD1 (6 bases). CDR3 length: 15 residues. The germline CDR1 and CDR2 sequences are KGHSH and LQKENI. With 4 bases removed from V and 4 bases from J, the gap between germline ends came to 14 bases. The DNA for the CDR3 is TGTGCCAGCTCACTAAACAGACAGGAGAATCAGCCCCAGCATTTT. It is translated as CASSLNRQENQPQHF.

This clonotype was picked up many times. The chain links TRBV28 to TRBJ1-5; no definite D call. The germline V gene encodes CDR1 MDHEN and CDR2 SYDVKM. The V and J ends lost 3 bases and 9 bases respectively, with 15 bases between them. This CDR3 contains 14 residues. The CDR3 reads CASSFGKARRPQHF. The CDR3 DNA is TGTGCCAGCAGTTTCGGAAAGGCTCGACGGCCCCAGCATTTT.

The chain recombines TRBV5-1 with TRBJ1-2, with D tentatively TRBD1 (6 bases). The germline V and J ends were trimmed by 1 base and 4 bases, with 17 bases remaining between them. Germline V lookup: CDR1 SGHRS, CDR2 YFSETQ. This CDR3 is 16 amino acids long. The chain's CDR3 is CASSLMGTQGSYGYTF. CDR3 bases: TGCGCCAGCAGCTTGATGGGGACACAGGGCAGCTATGGCTACACCTTC. Together with reference TRBV5-1 and TRBJ1-2, the CDR3 gives the full variable domain: KAGVTQTPRYLIKTRGQQVTLSCSPISGHRSVSWYQQTPGQGLQFLFEYFSETQRNKGNFPGRFSGRQFSNSRSEMNVSTLELGDSALYLCASSLMGTQGSYGYTFGSGTRLTVV.

This clonotype was found a few times. The rearrangement links TRBV28 to TRBJ2-7, with D possibly being TRBD1 (5 bases). Germline lookup yields CDR1 MDHEN and CDR2 SYDVKM. The CDR3 runs 11 residues. Trimming shortened V by 5 bases and J by 7 bases, and 9 bases separated the two germline ends. The CDR3 loop is CASSQGWEQYF. The CDR3 coding sequence is TGTGCCAGCAGTCAGGGTTGGGAGCAGTACTTC.